Below, one T cell receptor (beta chain) is given with its context. There is no known antigen for this receptor. Per-nucleotide qualities are absent, and no much larger clonotype sits a single base away. The data are from a study of vaccination effects on CD4 cells after COVID-19 (dated by TCRdb to 2021 to 2024). In the study overall: Participants received two doses of either the BNT162b2 or the mRNA-1273 mRNA SARS-CoV-2 vaccine. In two convalescent patients, pre-vaccine samples were collected 16 days and one week ahead of the first dose, 142 and 148 days after COVID-19 diagnosis. SARS-CoV-2 spike-specific CD4+ TCR repertoires from before and after mRNA vaccination were compared in COVID-19 convalescent patients and in infection-naive vaccine recipients. Altogether, 10 COVID-19 convalescent patients and a handful of SARS-CoV-2-naive healthy vaccine recipients made up the full study. In the study, cultures from other donors were sequenced using the Oncomine TCR Beta short-read assay on an Illumina iSeq 100. On the study overall, not on this receptor specifically: For convalescent patients, new clones induced by the vaccine made up most of the post-vaccine spike-reactive repertoire, and these new clones were largely distinct from the clones induced by infection. At late post-vaccination timepoints, both infection-induced and vaccine-induced clones showed marked clonal contraction, consistent with waning T cell responses. Only a small number of convalescent patients were included, and no early post-infection timepoints were available, which limited the study.

The library was prepared using the immunoSEQ multiplex PCR assay. DNA from the cultured and isolated CD4+ T cells underwent TCR beta CDR3 sequencing. In the source study's methods: Non-productive TCR sequences were discarded, and reads were trimmed to the CDR3 region, with only CDR3s of 7 or more amino acids retained. The MANAFEST web app was used to pick out antigen-specific clonotypes by comparing their expansion in peptide wells with that in reference cultures. To count as positive, a clone had to show expansion at FDR<0.05 compared with the reference and with all other wells, an odds ratio above 5, and a frequency above 0.1% in two replicate wells. A clonotype was called cross-reactive if it was significantly expanded both in SARS-CoV-2 spike wells and in at least one common cold coronavirus spike condition. Levenshtein distance calculated with the stringdist R package was used to assess CDR3 similarity, and unrooted trees were constructed with ape in R 3.6.1. TCRdb carries this immuneACCESS record with in-frame sequences only. Its versions omit some clonotypes, under half of them owing to an unresolved V gene in the studies checked, with the rest unexplained. Clone size and the V and J calls come from that table; the DNA yielded D and trimming. The sample table contains roughly 73,000 clones; only one count was recorded for more than 65% of them. More than 5% of the sample goes to the ten largest clones.

In the ViraFEST assay, PBMC were stimulated with viral peptide pools, and TCR sequencing was then used to find antigen-specific CD4+ T cell clonotypes based on their expansion. After more than nine days of culture, CD4+ T cells were isolated with the EasySep CD4+ T cell isolation kit. Convalescent patients had PCR-confirmed SARS-CoV-2 infection between March and December 2020, before Alpha, Beta and Delta variants emerged in the United States. Roughly 1.9 million PBMC per well were cultured with approximately 10 ug/ml peptides in IMDM containing approximately 4.7% human AB serum, 10 IU/ml IL-2 and gentamicin. A peptide pool from HIV-1 Nef was used as the negative control culture condition. On days 3 and 7, half of the culture medium was replaced with fresh IL-2-containing medium. Unless noted otherwise, every peptide stimulation condition was grown in triplicate wells. Using Ficoll-Paque Plus gradient centrifugation, PBMC were separated from whole blood and then either used fresh or cryopreserved at -140C. The QIAamp micro DNA kit was used to extract genomic DNA from the cultured CD4+ T cells.

CDR1 and CDR2 (SGHRS, YFSETQ) derive from the germline V gene. V is cut by 0 bases and J by 0 bases, and the space between the germline ends is 10 bases. Its CDR3 holds 15 amino acids, cysteine through phenylalanine. The entry retains the CDR3 DNA only, 45 bases that are in frame from base 1. Material: CD4+ T cells from PBMCs cultured with HIV peptides, obtained before COVID-19 vaccination. The sample's cell subset or site, from its label and the paper: HIV-1 Nef peptide pool negative control/reference culture. This receptor was identified in a human donor who had a prior SARS-CoV-2 infection. Recombination connected TRBV5-1 to TRBJ2-7, with the identity of the D gene unclear. The DNA reads TGCGCCAGCAGCTTGGCCGATGTTGGCTCCTACGAGCAGTACTTC. The encoded protein is CASSLADVGSYEQYF.